These 10 T cell receptor beta chains share one sample of origin, sequenced in a study of T cell clonality in common variable immunodeficiency. Study-wide results and caveats: Common variable immunodeficiency TCR beta sequences reportedly had fewer deletions and N-nucleotide insertions.

The antigens for these receptors are not known. Assay used: immunoSEQ multiplex PCR; TCRdb lists only in-frame clones, some missing. There are roughly 17,000 clones in the sample, none observed a single time. Specimen: peripheral blood mononuclear cells. The receptors originated from a human donor with common variable immunodeficiency.

This clone was found a few times. Read coverage stops 3 residues before the CDR3 terminus; the germline J gene supplies the remainder. The chain joins TRBV29-1 to TRBJ1-4; tentative D call: TRBD1 (5 bases). V was trimmed by 4 bases and J by 3 bases, leaving 15 bases between them. This CDR3 has 15 residues. Germline loops: CDR1 SQVTM, CDR2 ANQGSEA. The CDR3 sequence is CSVAAGGLANEKLFF. CDR3 DNA, as far as it was read: TGCAGCGTTGCTGCGGGGGGATTGGCTAATGAAAAA.

This clone was detected many times. The sequence runs out 3 residues before the end of the CDR3; the remainder is reconstructed from the germline J gene. This chain uses TRBV2 with TRBJ2-4; TRBD1 is a possible D gene (5 bases). V was pared by 6 bases and J by 7 bases, with 16 bases between. The CDR3 is made up of 14 amino acids. Germline V gene sequence: CDR1 SNHLY, CDR2 FYNNEI. The CDR3 protein is CASRTDSRSNIQYF. CDR3 DNA (partial): TGTGCCAGCAGGACAGACTCCCGCAGTAACATT.

This clone was observed a few times. The read comes to an end 3 residues before the CDR3 does, leaving the germline J gene to fill in the end. The J gene is TRBJ2-7, the V gene TRBV29-1; D not resolved. Germline values: CDR1 SQVTM, CDR2 ANQGSEA. Trimming took 7 bases from V and 0 from J, leaving 7 bases between them. CDR3 length equals 11 residues. The CDR3: CSALYSYEQYF. The covered CDR3 bases are TGCAGCGCCCTCTACTCCTACGAG.

In the case of this clone: The sequence runs out 3 residues before the end of the CDR3; the remainder is reconstructed from the germline J gene. This chain joins TRBV18 and TRBJ2-3; a possible D gene is TRBD1 (5 bases). V shed 3 bases and J shed 6 bases, with 10 bases lying between them. Germline V gene lookup returns CDR1 KGHSH and CDR2 LQKENI. This CDR3 has 13 amino acids. CDR3 protein: CASSPRTRDTQYF. CDR3 bases read: TGTGCCAGCTCACCTCGGACACGGGATACG.

Remarks on this clone: Read sequence stops 3 residues before the CDR3 end, and the germline J gene provides the missing end. This chain connects TRBV30 to TRBJ1-1; D gene ambiguous. The CDR3 loop spans 13 amino acids. From germline, CDR1 is GTSNPN and CDR2 SVGIG (reference sequence). V shed 1 base and J shed 1 base, with 7 bases lying between them. The CDR3 here is CAWSDLGNTEAFF. CDR3 DNA, as far as it was read: TGTGCCTGGAGTGATCTAGGGAACACTGAA.

This clone came up a few times. With the read ending 3 residues before the CDR3 end, the germline J gene is used to fill in that end. The J gene is TRBJ2-4, the V gene TRBV7-2; tentatively, D is TRBD1 (5 bases). The germline V gene encodes CDR1 SGHTA and CDR2 FQGNSA. The V gene lost 1 base and the J gene lost 6 bases, with 7 bases spanning the gap. This CDR3 region has 13 residues. Partial CDR3 DNA: TGTGCCAGCAGCTTAGGTGACAGAAACATT. Amino acid sequence: CASSLGDRNI. In full, the CDR3 reads CASSLGDRNIQYF. The variable domain in full, completed from reference TRBV7-2 and TRBJ2-4, reads GAGVSQSPSNKVTEKGKDVELRCDPISGHTALYWYRQSLGQGLEFLIYFQGNSAPDKSGLPSDRFSAERTGGSVSTLTIQRTQQEDSAVYLCASSLGDRNIQYFGAGTRLSVL.

In its sample, this clone was seen many times. The read gets to within 3 residues of the CDR3 end, and the germline J gene fills in the rest. The V and J genes are TRBV20-1 and TRBJ1-6; 7 bases align to TRBD1. V shed 2 bases and J 9 bases; nucleotides not matched to a gene: 4. CDR3 length: 13 residues. Germline CDR1 DFQATT, CDR2 SNEGSKA (reference sequence). The CDR3 sequence: CSARNRGASPLHF. Incomplete CDR3 DNA: TGCAGTGCTAGAAACAGGGGAGCTTCACCC.

This clone showed up just a few times. The CDR3 loop is CAWSPTGWGEKLFF. The sequenced part of the CDR3 DNA is TGTGCCTGGAGTCCAACAGGATGGGGCGAAAAA. This chain connects TRBV30 to TRBJ1-4, with a possible D match to TRBD1 (5 bases). From the germline J gene comes the end of the CDR3, since the read stops 3 residues before it. The V and J ends lost 2 bases and 8 bases respectively, with 15 bases between them. Germline V gene data show CDR1 as GTSNPN and CDR2 as SVGIG (reference sequence). The CDR3 contains 14 residues.

This clone was counted many times. CDR3 region: CSAKTSGGQSGELFF. CDR3 bases read: TGCAGTGCCAAGACTAGCGGGGGGCAGTCGGGGGAG. This sequence joins TRBV20-1 and TRBJ2-2, with TRBD2 matching 13 bases. The missing CDR3 end, 3 residues past where the read stops, is filled in from the germline J gene. Unmatched junction bases numbered 9, after V lost 6 bases and J lost 8 bases. CDR1 and CDR2 (germline): DFQATT, SNEGSKA (reference sequence). The length of the CDR3 is 15 residues.

This clone occurred many times. The CDR3 goes on 3 residues after the read ends, and that part is filled in from the germline J gene. The genes are TRBV18 and TRBJ2-2, with no clear D. The CDR3 extends over 14 amino acids. Germline V gene sequence: CDR1 KGHSH, CDR2 LQKENI. Deletions cut 2 bases from V and 2 bases from J, with 6 bases between. CDR3 amino acids: CASSPAVNTGELFF. The sequenced part of the CDR3 DNA is TGTGCCAGCTCACCAGCAGTTAACACCGGGGAG.